These 21 T cell receptor beta chains were all obtained from the same sample, sequenced in a study of resident and recirculating memory T cells in vitiligo. Sequencing used immunoSEQ multiplex PCR; TCRdb keeps in-frame clones, though not all of them. The table shows roughly 76,000 clones, with approximately 90% occurring only once. Sequenced input: blood. These receptors were obtained from a male donor with vitiligo.

CDR3 sequence (DNA): TGTGCCAGCAGTTACGGCGGCTCCTACGAGCAGTACTTC. Its protein is CASSYGGSYEQYF. This sequence joins TRBV6-5 and TRBJ2-7; D uncertain. CDR3 length equals 13 residues. Germline CDR1 MNHEY, CDR2 SVGAGI. Trimming left V 2 bases short and J 0 bases short, with 5 bases between.

This chain uses TRBV29-1 with TRBJ2-6, with TRBD1 matching 8 bases. The junction had 10 bases not matched to a gene; V was cut back by 5 bases and J by 1 base. Germline V gene sequence: CDR1 SQVTM, CDR2 ANQGSEA. The CDR3 has 17 residues. The CDR3 here is CSVPHEDRASGANVLTF. In nucleotides, the CDR3 is TGCAGCGTTCCCCATGAGGACAGGGCATCTGGGGCCAACGTCCTGACTTTC.

The rearrangement joins TRBV28 to TRBJ1-2; D is unclear. V lost 7 bases to trimming and J lost 8 bases, with 14 bases between them. There are 12 residues in the CDR3. CDR1 and CDR2 (germline): MDHEN, SYDVKM. The CDR3 DNA follows: TGTGCCAGCACCCTAGGTCAATCGGGCTACACCTTC. As protein: CASTLGQSGYTF.

The chain carries TRBV7-9 and TRBJ2-5; 9 bases fit TRBD2. Germline-derived CDR1 and CDR2 are SEHNR and FQNEAQ (reference sequence). The CDR3 is 15 amino acids. V trimming: 6 bases; J trimming: 1 base; junction bases outside the gene matches: 6. The CDR3 region is CASSLGGLAQETQYF. CDR3 coding DNA: TGTGCCAGCAGTCTGGGGGGACTAGCCCAAGAGACCCAGTACTTC.

V gene TRBV27 combines with J gene TRBJ2-2; 8 nucleotides agree with TRBD1. Germline trimming cut 1 base from V and 6 bases from J; bases unmatched to any gene: 10. The CDR3 loop spans 17 amino acids. From germline, CDR1 is MNHEY and CDR2 SMNVEV (reference sequence). CDR3 coding DNA: TGTGCCAGCAGTTTATTTTTGGGGACAGGTTTCCCCGGGGAGCTGTTTTTT. It translates to CASSLFLGTGFPGELFF.

The chain links TRBV28 to TRBJ1-2; D is possibly TRBD1 (6 bases). Looked up from germline, CDR1 is MDHEN and CDR2 is SYDVKM. Deletions cut 5 bases from V and 4 bases from J, with 17 bases between. This CDR3 is built from 15 residues. The CDR3 bases are TGTGCCAGCAGTCATCCCCGGGGGGCTGTCTATGGCTACACCTTC. It is translated as CASSHPRGAVYGYTF.

V usage is TRBV7-2 and J usage is TRBJ2-3, with 7 nucleotides matching TRBD1. J was trimmed by 10 bases and V by 1 base; bases with no gene match: 5. The CDR3 is 13 amino acids. Germline loops: CDR1 SGHTA, CDR2 FQGNSA. CDR3 nucleotide sequence: TGTGCCAGCAGCTTAGACGGACAGGTAGCGCAGTATTTT. It specifies CASSLDGQVAQYF.

The V call is TRBV5-1, the J call TRBJ1-5; tentatively, D is TRBD1 (6 bases). V was clipped by 0 bases and J by 4 bases, with 8 bases between them. CDR3 length: 14 amino acids. CDR1 and CDR2 (germline): SGHRS, YFSETQ. CDR3 sequence (DNA): TGCGCCAGCAGCTTGGACAGGGCGAATCAGCCCCAGCATTTT. This gives the protein CASSLDRANQPQHF.

This sequence joins TRBV7-2 and TRBJ1-5; D gene ambiguous. The germline CDR1 and CDR2 sequences are SGHTA and FQGNSA. The V end lost 3 bases, the J end lost 4 bases, and 7 bases lay between the germline ends. This CDR3 contains 13 residues. The CDR3 nucleotides read TGTGCCAGCAGCTTCACTAGGAATCAGCCCCAGCATTTT. Its protein is CASSFTRNQPQHF.

The CDR3 spells CASSSGTEDTQYF. The CDR3 DNA reads TGTGCCAGCAGCTCAGGGACAGAGGATACCCAGTACTTC. This chain joins TRBV11-3 and TRBJ2-5; 7 bases align to TRBD1. V was pared by 4 bases and J by 8 bases, with 7 bases of the junction left unmatched. Germline V gene sequence: CDR1 SGHNT, CDR2 YENEEA. The CDR3 consists of 13 residues. The entire variable domain, with the rest obtained from reference TRBV11-3 and TRBJ2-5, is as follows: EAGVVQSPRYKIIEKKQPVAFWCNPISGHNTLYWYLQNLGQGPELLIRYENEEAVDDSQLPKDRFSAERLKGVDSTLKIQPAELGDSAVYLCASSSGTEDTQYFGPGTRLLVL.

The rearrangement links TRBV5-1 to TRBJ2-1; 8 positions match TRBD2. Germline-derived CDR1 and CDR2 are SGHRS and YFSETQ. The CDR3 runs to 13 residues. Trimming at V came to 3 bases and at J to 8 bases, leaving 4 bases not matched to a gene. CDR3: CASSSGTSDEQFF. CDR3 DNA: TGCGCCAGCAGCTCCGGGACTAGTGATGAGCAGTTCTTC. Full variable domain (missing parts from reference TRBV5-1 and TRBJ2-1): KAGVTQTPRYLIKTRGQQVTLSCSPISGHRSVSWYQQTPGQGLQFLFEYFSETQRNKGNFPGRFSGRQFSNSRSEMNVSTLELGDSALYLCASSSGTSDEQFFGPGTRLTVL.

V usage is TRBV5-6 and J usage is TRBJ2-7, with 7 bases matching TRBD2. Trimming removed 3 bases from V and 3 bases from J; junction bases left unmatched: 9. Germline V CDR1 and CDR2: SGHDT, YYEEEE. The CDR3 sequence is 15 residues long. The CDR3 DNA sequence: TGTGCCAGCAGCTACTTGGCGGGGGAGATCTACGAGCAGTACTTC. Protein sequence: CASSYLAGEIYEQYF.

The chain recombines TRBV10-3 with TRBJ2-5; D ambiguous. This CDR3 has 12 amino acids. Trimming took off 5 bases at V and 5 bases at J, with 9 bases between the two ends. The germline gives CDR1 ENHRY, CDR2 SYGVKD. The chain's CDR3 is CAISPSGETQYF. The CDR3 DNA is TGTGCCATCAGTCCCTCCGGGGAGACCCAGTACTTC.

This chain links TRBV6-7 with TRBJ2-7; unclear D gene. TRBV6-7 is marked as an open reading frame, function uncertain. The CDR3 is 14 residues long. Trimming removed 5 bases from V and 7 bases from J, with 18 bases in between. CDR3 residues: CASSPPGPLYEQYF. The DNA of the CDR3 is TGTGCCAGCAGTCCACCGGGTCCGCTGTATGAGCAGTACTTC.

The J gene is TRBJ2-7, the V gene TRBV7-8; TRBD1 aligns across 10 bases. V lost 5 bases and J lost 2; bases outside the gene matches: 9. CDR1 SGHVS and CDR2 FQNEAQ come from the germline V gene. The CDR3 runs to 16 residues. The CDR3 coding sequence is TGTGCCAGCAGCGGCGCAGGGACAGGGGTGGCCTACGAGCAGTACTTC. This codes for CASSGAGTGVAYEQYF.

The genes are TRBV5-1 and TRBJ1-3; TRBD1 agrees at 10 bases. Germline CDR1 and CDR2: SGHRS and YFSETQ. V dropped 0 bases and J dropped 0; count of bases not matched to a gene: 9. The CDR3 runs 19 residues. This chain's CDR3 is CASSLVPDRGASSGNTIYF. CDR3 DNA: TGCGCCAGCAGCTTGGTCCCGGACAGGGGGGCCAGCTCTGGAAACACCATATATTTT. Supplemented by reference TRBV5-1 and TRBJ1-3, the full variable domain reads KAGVTQTPRYLIKTRGQQVTLSCSPISGHRSVSWYQQTPGQGLQFLFEYFSETQRNKGNFPGRFSGRQFSNSRSEMNVSTLELGDSALYLCASSLVPDRGASSGNTIYFGEGSWLTVV.

The V call is TRBV28, the J call TRBJ2-3; 8 bases agree with TRBD1. With 6 bases clipped from V and 4 bases from J, the junction kept 3 bases outside the gene matches. Germline V gene lookup returns CDR1 MDHEN and CDR2 SYDVKM. This CDR3 contains 13 residues. The CDR3 spells CASRSTGADTQYF. The CDR3 DNA follows: TGTGCCAGCAGATCGACAGGGGCAGATACGCAGTATTTT.

To note about this clone: Different DNA sequences within this sample yield the same CDR3. CDR3 region: CASSQGAEGTEAFF. The CDR3 coding sequence is TGCGCCAGCAGCCAGGGTGCGGAGGGCACTGAAGCTTTCTTT. The chain carries TRBV5-1 and TRBJ1-1, with D tentatively TRBD1 (5 bases). The V and J ends lost 4 bases and 4 bases respectively, with 14 bases between them. Germline V gene data show CDR1 as SGHRS and CDR2 as YFSETQ. The CDR3 is made up of 14 amino acids.

V and J are TRBV6-6 and TRBJ1-1; D call uncertain. Germline V gene lookup returns CDR1 MNHNY and CDR2 SVGAGI (reference sequence). Between the trimmed V and J ends, which lost 4 bases and 7 bases, there was a span of 22 bases. CDR3 length: 16 residues. DNA of the CDR3: TGTGCCAGCAGTTCTGGGTCGGATCTAGGTAACGGTGAAGCTTTCTTT. Amino acid sequence: CASSSGSDLGNGEAFF.

This clone was detected only a few times. The chain links TRBV5-1 to TRBJ2-4; 8 bases are shared with TRBD1. Germline values: CDR1 SGHRS, CDR2 YFSETQ. This CDR3 is 13 amino acids long. V dropped 2 bases and J dropped 9; count of bases not matched to a gene: 4. CDR3 residues: CASSFGQGGIQYF. The CDR3 DNA reads TGCGCCAGCAGCTTCGGACAGGGCGGCATTCAGTACTTC.

The chain uses TRBV6-5 and TRBJ1-2; 7 nucleotides match TRBD1. Germline V CDR1 and CDR2: MNHEY, SVGAGI. V trimming: 5 bases; J trimming: 8 bases; junction bases outside the gene matches: 11. CDR3 length: 14 residues. The CDR3 nucleotides are TGTGCCAGCAGTGCCGGGACAGTGGCCGCCGGCTACACCTTC. Translated, it gives CASSAGTVAAGYTF.